This TCR beta chain was identified during a study of T cell responses to AZD1222 COVID-19 vaccine. Sequencing used immunoSEQ multiplex PCR; TCRdb keeps in-frame clones, though not all of them. The profile shows roughly 160,000 clones, approximately 88% of them singletons. Study conclusions and caveats: Repertoires in all cases were sampled only once the peak T cell response had passed.

For this clone: The antigen is not known.

The TCR originated in an adult who received the AZD1222 COVID-19 vaccine. The sample in question was peripheral blood, obtained 28 days after the second AZD1222 dose.

The DNA for the CDR3 is TGTGCCTGGGGAGGACAGGCGAACACTGAAGCTTTCTTT. Protein product: CAWGGQANTEAFF. This rearrangement joins TRBV30 to TRBJ1-1, with 7 bases matching TRBD1. CDR1 and CDR2 from the germline V gene are GTSNPN and SVGIG (reference sequence). J was trimmed by 1 base and V by 5 bases; bases with no gene match: 4. CDR3 length: 13 amino acids.